A selection of T cell receptor beta chains follows, all from one sample in a study of cytomegalovirus exposure and HLA in healthy donors. Method: immunoSEQ multiplex PCR; TCRdb's copy keeps in-frame clones and lacks some. The sample has 150,000 to 200,000 clones; under 75% are singletons. Sequenced sample: PBMCs. These receptors were taken from a man aged 40-49 years in good health and CMV-seropositive. The CDR3 runs from the conserved cysteine through the conserved F or W. The D gene is left open where the match is weak. The size field is filled for only some rows; it gives once, few, many or a size class.

j_gene,abundance,v_gene,d_gene,CDR3aa,CDR3nt
TRBJ1-6,.,TRBV2,TRBD1,CASSEDRGLSSPLHF,TGTGCCAGCAGTGAAGACAGGGGGCTAAGTTCACCCCTCCACTTT
TRBJ2-7,.,TRBV9,TRBD1,CASSTQITGDEQYF,TGTGCCAGCAGCACCCAGATTACAGGGGACGAGCAGTACTTC
TRBJ1-1,.,TRBV9,.,CASSPRGEMTTEAFF,TGTGCCAGCAGCCCAAGGGGTGAGATGACCACTGAAGCTTTCTTT
TRBJ2-1,.,TRBV2,.,CASSSILASEQFF,TGTGCCAGCAGCTCGATCCTAGCCAGTGAGCAGTTCTTC
TRBJ2-6,.,TRBV27,.,CASSFGASSSGANVLTF,TGTGCCAGCAGTTTTGGAGCCTCAAGCTCTGGGGCCAACGTCCTGACTTTC
TRBJ2-3,.,TRBV7-2,.,CASSLATSTDTQYF,TGTGCCAGCAGCTTAGCTACTAGCACAGATACGCAGTATTTT
TRBJ1-3,few,TRBV2,.,CASSDPYGNTIYF,TGTGCCAGCAGTGACCCTTATGGAAACACCATATATTTT
TRBJ1-1,.,TRBV14,.,CASSQDDKGYATEAFF,TGTGCCAGCAGCCAAGATGACAAGGGGTACGCCACTGAAGCTTTCTTT
TRBJ2-6,few,TRBV7-3,TRBD1,CASSRQGAAGANVLTF,TGTGCCAGCAGCCGACAGGGGGCTGCTGGGGCCAACGTCCTGACTTTC
TRBJ2-7,.,TRBV4-3,.,CASPPCYEQYF,TGCGCCAGCCCCCCTTGTTACGAGCAGTACTTC
TRBJ2-7,.,TRBV9,TRBD1,CASSRTGTGAYEQYF,TGTGCCAGCAGCCGGACCGGGACAGGGGCCTACGAGCAGTACTTC
TRBJ1-1,.,TRBV11-2,TRBD1,CASSPRDRVNTEAFF,TGTGCCAGCAGCCCCCGGGACAGGGTAAACACTGAAGCTTTCTTT
TRBJ2-5,.,TRBV7-9,TRBD1,CASSSQDRWRETQYF,TGTGCCAGCAGCTCTCAGGACAGGTGGAGAGAGACCCAGTACTTC
TRBJ1-4,.,TRBV9,.,CASSGITNEKLFF,TGTGCCAGCTCAGGGATCACTAATGAAAAACTGTTTTTT
TRBJ1-1,.,TRBV30,.,CAWSVQGSTEAFF,TGTGCCTGGAGTGTCCAGGGGTCCACTGAAGCTTTCTTT
TRBJ2-1,.,TRBV5-6,.,CASSLTAASYNEQFF,TGTGCCAGCAGCTTGACCGCGGCCTCCTACAATGAGCAGTTCTTC
TRBJ1-2,.,TRBV18,TRBD1,CASSPDRGNNYGYTF,TGTGCCAGCTCACCTGACAGGGGTAACAACTATGGCTACACCTTC
TRBJ2-3,once,TRBV7-9,TRBD1,CASSLRDRVRDTQYF,TGTGCCAGCAGCCTCCGGGACAGGGTTAGAGATACGCAGTATTTT
TRBJ2-1,few,TRBV7-3,TRBD2,CASSSGGLSYNEQFF,TGTGCCAGCAGCTCGGGGGGGCTATCCTACAATGAGCAGTTCTTC
TRBJ2-7,.,TRBV9,TRBD1,CASSVRTGDGEQYF,TGTGCCAGCAGCGTTCGGACAGGGGACGGAGAGCAGTACTTC
TRBJ2-5,.,TRBV10-3,TRBD2,CAISPLAVQETQYF,TGTGCCATCAGCCCACTAGCGGTCCAAGAGACCCAGTACTTC
TRBJ1-6,once,TRBV7-9,TRBD1,CASSRDRGNSPLHF,TGTGCCAGCAGCAGGGACAGGGGAAATTCACCCCTCCACTTT
TRBJ1-6,few,TRBV2,.,CASSGSEFSPLHF,TGTGCCAGCAGTGGGTCAGAATTTTCACCCCTCCACTTT
TRBJ2-3,.,TRBV2,.,CASSLGDTQYF,TGTGCCAGCAGCCTAGGAGATACGCAGTATTTT
TRBJ2-3,.,TRBV25-1,.,CVSSDPTAASTDTQYF,TGTGTCAGCAGTGACCCCACTGCGGCCAGCACAGATACGCAGTATTTT
TRBJ2-7,.,TRBV30,TRBD1,CAWRPGTGGEQYF,TGTGCCTGGAGACCCGGGACAGGGGGCGAGCAGTACTTC
TRBJ2-1,.,TRBV6-1,.,CASSVEPRGDNEQFF,TGTGCCAGCAGTGTCGAGCCCCGGGGAGACAATGAGCAGTTCTTC
TRBJ2-2,once,TRBV6-1,.,CASTERGFTGELFF,TGTGCCAGCACCGAGAGGGGGTTCACCGGGGAGCTGTTTTTT
TRBJ2-7,.,TRBV6-6,.,CASSLGQDGEQYF,TGTGCCAGCAGCCTCGGACAAGATGGCGAGCAGTACTTC
TRBJ1-4,.,TRBV27,.,CASSRGSRVANEKLFF,TGTGCCAGCAGCCGAGGCTCCAGGGTTGCTAATGAAAAACTGTTTTTT
TRBJ1-1,.,TRBV9,TRBD1,CASSVQGTGNTEAFF,TGTGCCAGCAGCGTACAGGGGACAGGCAACACTGAAGCTTTCTTT
TRBJ1-2,.,TRBV9,TRBD1,CASSERDRDGYTF,TGTGCCAGCAGCGAACGGGACAGGGATGGCTACACCTTC
TRBJ1-1,few,TRBV6-5,.,CASSYAPQGSAEAFF,TGTGCCAGCAGTTACGCCCCGCAGGGAAGTGCTGAAGCTTTCTTT
TRBJ2-3,.,TRBV18,TRBD1,CASSVTGGTPDTQYF,TGTGCCAGCTCAGTGACAGGGGGCACCCCAGATACGCAGTATTTT
TRBJ1-6,.,TRBV6-4,TRBD1,CASSRDSAGYSPLHF,TGTGCCAGCAGTCGGGACAGCGCCGGGTATTCACCCCTCCACTTT
TRBJ2-5,.,TRBV30,.,CAWGWGGSQETQYF,TGTGCCTGGGGGTGGGGGGGCTCTCAAGAGACCCAGTACTTC
TRBJ2-3,.,TRBV7-2,.,CASSPARFTDMQYF,TGTGCCAGCAGCCCTGCCCGATTCACAGATATGCAGTATTTT
TRBJ2-3,.,TRBV10-3,TRBD2,CAIKTSGGTDTQYF,TGTGCCATCAAGACTAGCGGGGGGACAGATACGCAGTATTTT
TRBJ1-2,.,TRBV4-1,TRBD1,CASSQTGGRGYTF,TGCGCCAGCAGCCAAACAGGGGGCCGGGGCTACACCTTC
TRBJ2-7,.,TRBV5-1,TRBD1,CASSLPGQGLHEQYF,TGCGCCAGCAGCCTTCCGGGACAGGGCCTCCACGAGCAGTACTTC
TRBJ1-1,.,TRBV4-2,TRBD1,CASSQDRQGVNTEAFF,TGTGCCAGCAGCCAAGATAGGCAGGGGGTTAACACTGAAGCTTTCTTT
TRBJ2-1,.,TRBV5-1,TRBD2,CASSSESMRGDKQFF,TGCGCCAGCAGCTCGGAATCGATGCGGGGGGATAAGCAGTTCTTC
TRBJ2-3,.,TRBV6-6,.,CASSTRTAGGTDTQYF,TGTGCCAGCAGCACCCGGACAGCCGGGGGCACAGATACGCAGTATTTT
TRBJ1-2,.,TRBV7-2,TRBD1,CASSPATGPYTF,TGTGCCAGCAGCCCGGCGACAGGGCCTTACACCTTC
TRBJ2-7,once,TRBV5-4,.,CASSPFVGGSYEQYF,TGTGCCAGCAGCCCTTTCGTAGGGGGCTCCTACGAGCAGTACTTC
TRBJ1-4,.,TRBV7-3,TRBD1,CASSLTGFGNEKLFF,TGTGCCAGCAGCTTGACAGGGTTTGGAAATGAAAAACTGTTTTTT
TRBJ1-2,few,TRBV7-7,TRBD1,CASSSTDRGEGYTF,TGTGCTAGCAGCTCAACGGACAGGGGTGAAGGCTACACCTTC
TRBJ2-3,.,TRBV7-2,TRBD2,CASSPQRGIDTQYF,TGTGCCAGCAGCCCCCAGCGGGGAATAGATACGCAGTATTTT
TRBJ2-7,.,TRBV2,TRBD2,CASSDVGGLAYEQYF,TGTGCCAGCAGTGATGTGGGAGGGCTAGCGTACGAGCAGTACTTC
TRBJ1-1,few,TRBV6-5,.,CASSPNGGQNTEAFF,TGTGCCAGCAGCCCGAATGGGGGACAGAACACTGAAGCTTTCTTT
TRBJ2-1,.,TRBV6-4,.,CASSETADNEQFF,TGTGCCAGCAGTGAGACCGCGGACAATGAGCAGTTCTTC
TRBJ2-2,few,TRBV10-3,TRBD1,CAIRAPDRGPGELFF,TGTGCCATCAGGGCCCCGGACAGGGGTCCCGGGGAGCTGTTTTTT
TRBJ1-1,.,TRBV5-4,.,CASSLGADMNTEAFF,TGTGCCAGCAGCTTGGGGGCAGACATGAACACTGAAGCTTTCTTT